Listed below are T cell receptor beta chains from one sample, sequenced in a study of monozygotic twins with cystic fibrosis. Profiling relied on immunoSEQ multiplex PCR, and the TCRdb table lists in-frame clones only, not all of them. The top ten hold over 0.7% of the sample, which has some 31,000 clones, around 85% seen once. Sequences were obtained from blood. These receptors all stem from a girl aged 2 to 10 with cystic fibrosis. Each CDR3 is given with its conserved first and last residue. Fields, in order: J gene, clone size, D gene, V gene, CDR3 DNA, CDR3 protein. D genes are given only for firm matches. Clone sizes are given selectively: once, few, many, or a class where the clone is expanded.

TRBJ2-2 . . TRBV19 TGTGCCAGTACCGGGGGGGGACAGGCGAACACCGGGGAGCTGTTTTTT CASTGGGQANTGELFF
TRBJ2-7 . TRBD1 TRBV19 TGTGCCAGTAGTATGGGGACAGGTGGTGTCTACGAGCAGTACTTC CASSMGTGGVYEQYF
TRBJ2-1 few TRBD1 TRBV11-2 TGTGCCAGCAGCAAAGGGACAGGGTTTTACAATGAGCAGTTCTTC CASSKGTGFYNEQFF
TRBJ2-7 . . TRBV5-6 TGTGCCAGCAGCTTTAAAGTGTACGAGCAGTACTTC CASSFKVYEQYF
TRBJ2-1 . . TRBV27 TGTGCCAGCAGTCCTAGAGAAAGCTCCTACAATGAGCAGTTCTTC CASSPRESSYNEQFF
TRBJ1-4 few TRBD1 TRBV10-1 TGCGCCAGCAGTGATGGTGGGACAGGGGACGAAAAACTGTTTTTT CASSDGGTGDEKLFF
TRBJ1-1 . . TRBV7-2 TGTGCCAGCACCCCCGTTAGCCGTTGGGTTGAAGCTTTCTTT CASTPVSRWVEAFF
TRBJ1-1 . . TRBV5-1 TGCGCCAGCAGCTTGGGGGGTGCCGTTGAAGCTTTCTTT CASSLGGAVEAFF
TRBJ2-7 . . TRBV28 TGTGCCAGCAGTTTCCGGGAATGGGTCGGGCAGTACTTC CASSFREWVGQYF
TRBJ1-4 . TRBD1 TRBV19 TGTGCCAGTAGTCAACAGGGGGCAACTAATGAAAAACTGTTTTTT CASSQQGATNEKLFF
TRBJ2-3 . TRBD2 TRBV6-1 TGTGCCAGCAGTGAAGGGACTAGAGACACAGATACGCAGTATTTT CASSEGTRDTDTQYF
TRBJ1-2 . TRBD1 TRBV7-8 TGTGCCAGCAGCTTGGGGGAACAGGGGGTAAAGGGCTACACCTTC CASSLGEQGVKGYTF
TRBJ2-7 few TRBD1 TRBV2 TGTGCCAGCAGTATGACAGGGACCTACGAGCAGTACTTC CASSMTGTYEQYF
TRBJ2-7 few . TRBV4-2 TGTGCCAGCAGCCAAGAAACCTTTGGGGCAGCTCACGAGCAGTACTTC CASSQETFGAAHEQYF
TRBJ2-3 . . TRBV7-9 TGTGCCAGCACGCTAACCGCTAGCACAGATACGCAGTATTTT CASTLTASTDTQYF
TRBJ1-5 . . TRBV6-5 TGTGCCAGCAGTGGTGGACAGAGCAATCAGCCCCAGCATTTT CASSGGQSNQPQHF
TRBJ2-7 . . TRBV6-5 TGTGCCAGCAGTTACTCCAAGGCCGCAAGCTCCTACGAGCAGTACTTC CASSYSKAASSYEQYF
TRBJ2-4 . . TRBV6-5 TGTGCCAGCAGCTATAGGCTAGCTTCCAAAAACATTCAGTACTTC CASSYRLASKNIQYF
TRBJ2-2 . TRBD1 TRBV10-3 TGTGCCACCAAGGGGGCGGTGGACACCGGGGAGCTGTTTTTT CATKGAVDTGELFF
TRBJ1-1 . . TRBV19 TGTGCCAGTAGTTTTGGGAACACTGAAGCTTTCTTT CASSFGNTEAFF
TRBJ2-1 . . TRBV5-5 TGTGCCAGCAGCTTGCGCAGCTACAATGAGCAGTTCTTC CASSLRSYNEQFF
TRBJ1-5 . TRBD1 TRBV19 TGTGCCAGTAACCCCCGGACAGGGATCCCCGATGGCAATCAGCCCCAGCATTTT CASNPRTGIPDGNQPQHF
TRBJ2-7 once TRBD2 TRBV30 TGTGCCTGGAGTGTACGTGGGACTAGCTACGAGCAGTACTTC CAWSVRGTSYEQYF
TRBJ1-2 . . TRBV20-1 TGCAGTGCTAGAGAGGCGGTAGGCTACACCTTC CSAREAVGYTF
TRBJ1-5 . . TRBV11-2 TGTGCCAGCAGCCCTGACAGGTACAATCAGCCCCAGCATTTT CASSPDRYNQPQHF
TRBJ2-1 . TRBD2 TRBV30 TGTGCCTGGGTTAAAGCAGGGAGGGCCATTGAGCAGTTCTTC CAWVKAGRAIEQFF
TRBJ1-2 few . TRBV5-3 TGTGCCAGAAGCCAGTACGTGGTCGCTGGGGGCTACACCTTC CARSQYVVAGGYTF
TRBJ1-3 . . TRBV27 TGTGCCAGCAGTTTACAGGGATCTGGAAACACCATATATTTT CASSLQGSGNTIYF
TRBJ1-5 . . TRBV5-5 TGTGCCAGCAGCCCCTCTATCTTTAATGGCAATCAGCCCCAGCATTTT CASSPSIFNGNQPQHF
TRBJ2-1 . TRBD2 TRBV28 TGTGCCAGCAGTTTAGACAGGACTAGCAACTCCTACAATGAGCAGTTCTTC CASSLDRTSNSYNEQFF
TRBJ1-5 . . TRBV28 TGTGCCAGCAGTCCCCCCGGGGGTCCACAGCATTTT CASSPPGGPQHF
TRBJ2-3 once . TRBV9 TGTGCCAGCAGCGCCCTAGCTGTAGATACGCAGTATTTT CASSALAVDTQYF
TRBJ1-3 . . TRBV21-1 TGTGCCAGCAACCAACAGGGTTGCCCGCGGGGAAACACCATATATTTT CASNQQGCPRGNTIYF
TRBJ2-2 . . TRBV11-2 TGTGCCAGCAGCTCCCTAAAGGGTCGGAACACCGGGGAGCTGTTTTTT CASSSLKGRNTGELFF
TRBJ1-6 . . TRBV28 TGTGCCGGGGGACGGAATAATTCACCCCTCCACTTT CAGGRNNSPLHF
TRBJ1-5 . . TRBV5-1 TGCGCCAGCAGCTTATCAGGTGGTAGCAATCAGCCCCAGCATTTT CASSLSGGSNQPQHF
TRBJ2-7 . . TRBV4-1 TGCGCCAGCAGCCAAGACTTGGTACGGGGAGTTTCTCACGAGCAGTACTTC CASSQDLVRGVSHEQYF
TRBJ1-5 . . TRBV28 TGTGCCACGAATCGGGGGGCGCAGGATCAGCCCCAGCATTTT CATNRGAQDQPQHF
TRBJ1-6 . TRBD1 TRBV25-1 TGTGCCAGCAGTGCCCCTGAAGGGGGCCGGTATAATTCACCCCTCCACTTT CASSAPEGGRYNSPLHF
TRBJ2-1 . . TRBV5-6 TGTGCCAGCAGCTTCCGGGACTGGGGCGATGAGCAGTTCTTC CASSFRDWGDEQFF
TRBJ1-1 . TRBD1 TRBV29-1 TGCAGCGTTGAACAGGGGGCGAGGAACACTGAAGCTTTCTTT CSVEQGARNTEAFF